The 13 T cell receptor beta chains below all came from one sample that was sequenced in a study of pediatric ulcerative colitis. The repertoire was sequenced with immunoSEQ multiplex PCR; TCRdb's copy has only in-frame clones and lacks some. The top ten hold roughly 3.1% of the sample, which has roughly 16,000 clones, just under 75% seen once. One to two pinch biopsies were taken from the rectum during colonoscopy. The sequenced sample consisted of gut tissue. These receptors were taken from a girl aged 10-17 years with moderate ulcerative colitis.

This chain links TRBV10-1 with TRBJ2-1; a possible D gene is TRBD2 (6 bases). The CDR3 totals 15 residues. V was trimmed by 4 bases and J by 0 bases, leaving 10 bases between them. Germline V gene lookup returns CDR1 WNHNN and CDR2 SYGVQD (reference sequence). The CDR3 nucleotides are TGCGCCAGCAGTGTCGGGGGAGGCTCCTACAATGAGCAGTTCTTC. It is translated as CASSVGGGSYNEQFF.

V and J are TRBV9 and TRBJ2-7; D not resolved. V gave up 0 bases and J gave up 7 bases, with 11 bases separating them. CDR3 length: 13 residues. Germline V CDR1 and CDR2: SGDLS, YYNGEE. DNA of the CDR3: TGTGCCAGCAGCGTAGAAAGGGTTGGAGAGCAGTACTTC. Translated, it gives CASSVERVGEQYF.

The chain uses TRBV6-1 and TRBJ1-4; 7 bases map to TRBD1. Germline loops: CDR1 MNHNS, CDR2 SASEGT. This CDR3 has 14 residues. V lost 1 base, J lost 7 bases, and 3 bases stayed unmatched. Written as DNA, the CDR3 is TGTGCCAGCAGTGAAGACAGGGGAACTGAAAAACTGTTTTTT. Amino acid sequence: CASSEDRGTEKLFF.

The CDR3 spells CAISDQIGVGNTIYF. For the CDR3, the DNA is TGTGCCATCAGTGACCAGATCGGGGTTGGAAACACCATATATTTT. This sequence joins TRBV10-3 and TRBJ1-3; no definite D call. The germline gives CDR1 ENHRY, CDR2 SYGVKD. The CDR3 has 15 residues. The V and J ends lost 3 bases and 3 bases respectively, with 12 bases between them.

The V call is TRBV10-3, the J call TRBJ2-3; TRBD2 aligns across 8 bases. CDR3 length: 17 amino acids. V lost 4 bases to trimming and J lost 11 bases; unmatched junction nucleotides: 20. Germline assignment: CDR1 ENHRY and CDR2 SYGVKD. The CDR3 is CAISVVGVAGPRKGQYF. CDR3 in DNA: TGTGCCATCAGTGTAGTCGGGGTAGCGGGGCCCCGGAAAGGGCAGTATTTT.

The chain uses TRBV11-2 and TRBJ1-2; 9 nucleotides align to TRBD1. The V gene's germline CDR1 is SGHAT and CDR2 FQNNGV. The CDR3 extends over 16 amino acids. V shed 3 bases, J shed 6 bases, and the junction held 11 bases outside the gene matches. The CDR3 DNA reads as TGTGCCAGCAGCTTCGGCGTTAGGGACAGGGAGGATGGCTACACCTTC. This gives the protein CASSFGVRDREDGYTF.

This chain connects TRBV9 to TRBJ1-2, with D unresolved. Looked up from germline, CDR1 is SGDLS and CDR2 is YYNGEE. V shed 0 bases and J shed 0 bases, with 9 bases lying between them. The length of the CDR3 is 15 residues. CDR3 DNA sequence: TGTGCCAGCAGCGTAGGGGGAGTAGCTAACTATGGCTACACCTTC. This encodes CASSVGGVANYGYTF.

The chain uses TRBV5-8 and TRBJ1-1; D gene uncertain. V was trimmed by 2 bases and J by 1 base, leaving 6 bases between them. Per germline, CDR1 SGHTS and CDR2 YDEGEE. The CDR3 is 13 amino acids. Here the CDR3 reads CASSFVSNTEAFF. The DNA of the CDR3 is TGTGCCAGCAGCTTTGTCTCGAACACTGAAGCTTTCTTT.

The CDR3 DNA reads as TGTGCCAGCAGTGACCTCGGGGGGGCCACAGATACGCAGTATTTT. This codes for CASSDLGGATDTQYF. The chain employs TRBV6-4 and TRBJ2-3; 8 bases are shared with TRBD2. V was clipped by 2 bases and J by 2 bases; unmatched bases: 3. Germline V lookup: CDR1 MRHNA, CDR2 SNTAGT. CDR3 size: 15 residues.

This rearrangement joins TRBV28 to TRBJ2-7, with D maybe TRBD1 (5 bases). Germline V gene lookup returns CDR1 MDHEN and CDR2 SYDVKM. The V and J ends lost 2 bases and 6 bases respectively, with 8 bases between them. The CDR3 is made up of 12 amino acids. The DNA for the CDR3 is TGTGCCAGCAGTTTACAGGGCTTCGAGCAGTACTTC. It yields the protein CASSLQGFEQYF.

CDR3 region: CASSPVAGTYNEQFF. In nucleotides, the CDR3 is TGTGCCAGCAGCCCGGTAGCGGGAACCTACAATGAGCAGTTCTTC. The chain employs TRBV7-2 and TRBJ2-1, with TRBD2 matching 8 bases. After removal of 5 bases from V and 2 bases from J, the junction contained 5 bases not matched to a gene. The CDR3 totals 15 residues. The germline V gene has CDR1 SGHTA and CDR2 FQGNSA.

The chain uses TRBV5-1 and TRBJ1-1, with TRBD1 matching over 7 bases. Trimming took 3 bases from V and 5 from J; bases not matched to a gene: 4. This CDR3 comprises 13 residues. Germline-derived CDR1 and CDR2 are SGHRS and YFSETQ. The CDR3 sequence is CASSYTGETEAFF. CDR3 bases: TGCGCCAGCAGCTATACAGGGGAGACTGAAGCTTTCTTT.

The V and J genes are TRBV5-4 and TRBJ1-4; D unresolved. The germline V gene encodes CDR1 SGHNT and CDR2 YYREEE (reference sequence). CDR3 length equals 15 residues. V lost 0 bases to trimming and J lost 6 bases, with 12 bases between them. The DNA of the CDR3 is TGTGCCAGCAGCTTGGGGGCAGGAACCGATGAAAAACTGTTTTTT. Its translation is CASSLGAGTDEKLFF.